This is a list of T cell receptor beta chains from one sample in a study of blood T cell repertoires in COVID-19. Profiled with immunoSEQ multiplex PCR; TCRdb holds only in-frame clones, not every one. The sample contains roughly 270,000 clones, 85% of which appear only once. The sequencing sample was made of peripheral blood. These receptors were obtained from a man over 45 with active or convalescent COVID-19. Each CDR3 is given with its conserved first and last residue. A D gene is named only where the DNA matches it firmly.

J	D	V	CDR3
TRBJ1-5	-	TRBV30	CAWDRSGGNQPQHF
TRBJ2-1	-	TRBV9	CASSVDRAPYNEQFF
TRBJ2-2	-	TRBV5-1	CASSSLRGTGELFF
TRBJ2-1	-	TRBV11-2	CASSLGHTYNEQFF
TRBJ2-1	TRBD2	TRBV19	CASSIYSGGPDNEQFF
TRBJ1-4	-	TRBV30	CAWGPNEKLFF
TRBJ2-7	-	TRBV9	CASGSKYSYEQYF
TRBJ1-2	-	TRBV5-3	CARSTGRADLSCPYGYTF
TRBJ2-2	-	TRBV24-1	CATTTQGTGELFF
TRBJ2-1	-	TRBV9	CASSPPLSYNEQFF
TRBJ2-7	TRBD2	TRBV4-2	CASSQLAGLSYEQYF
TRBJ2-3	TRBD1	TRBV9	CASSVEWGMRQGAVDTQYF
TRBJ2-5	TRBD1	TRBV10-3	CAISEAGQGSQTQYF
TRBJ2-7	-	TRBV4-1	CASSQGGGGELGSYEQYF
TRBJ2-2	-	TRBV29-1	CSVSEVAGELFF
TRBJ2-3	TRBD2	TRBV28	CASRNLAETSTDTQYF
TRBJ2-1	TRBD1	TRBV5-4	CASRLDRDPLNEQFF
TRBJ2-7	-	TRBV28	CASSLLASSYEQYF
TRBJ1-2	TRBD1	TRBV29-1	CSVESRDRGHGYTF
TRBJ2-7	-	TRBV6-5	CASCSPTRGHYEQYF
TRBJ2-3	-	TRBV29-1	CSVGPTYTQYF
TRBJ1-5	-	TRBV18	CASSPRGGSNQPQHF
TRBJ2-1	TRBD1	TRBV6-6	CASSRRPGQGNNEQFF
TRBJ1-2	-	TRBV6-5	CAIRSSNYGYTF
TRBJ1-4	-	TRBV6-2/TRBV6-3	CASSPPGTQEKLFF
TRBJ1-5	-	TRBV28	CASKEGSQKGNQPQHF
TRBJ2-5	TRBD2	TRBV2	CASHSGRGEETQYF
TRBJ2-4	-	TRBV15	CATSRGSPSKNIQYF
TRBJ2-3	TRBD2	TRBV9	CASSVDSGRGTDTQYF
TRBJ2-1	-	TRBV7-9	CASSLDGSSYNEQFF
TRBJ2-1	-	TRBV30	CAWSPAIGEQFF
TRBJ1-1	-	TRBV4-1	CASSPEDTYYTEAFF
TRBJ2-1	TRBD1	TRBV5-1	CASSLAGTGEYEQFF
TRBJ1-4	-	TRBV7-2	CASSLVGQGMSEKLFF
TRBJ1-1	TRBD1	TRBV29-1	CSVRQGAGTEAFF
TRBJ2-2	TRBD2	TRBV6-1	CASSEGGLARYGRAGELFF
TRBJ1-3	-	TRBV6-5	CASSYSRGTSGNTIYF
TRBJ2-3	-	TRBV13	CASSPGLVTDTQYF
TRBJ2-5	-	TRBV6-2/TRBV6-3	CASSTQVGRTQYF
TRBJ1-2	-	TRBV27	CASRPSGGYTF
TRBJ2-1	TRBD1	TRBV7-3	CASSRQGGSYNEQFF
TRBJ2-3	TRBD2	TRBV5-4	CASSLRGDGRSDTQYF